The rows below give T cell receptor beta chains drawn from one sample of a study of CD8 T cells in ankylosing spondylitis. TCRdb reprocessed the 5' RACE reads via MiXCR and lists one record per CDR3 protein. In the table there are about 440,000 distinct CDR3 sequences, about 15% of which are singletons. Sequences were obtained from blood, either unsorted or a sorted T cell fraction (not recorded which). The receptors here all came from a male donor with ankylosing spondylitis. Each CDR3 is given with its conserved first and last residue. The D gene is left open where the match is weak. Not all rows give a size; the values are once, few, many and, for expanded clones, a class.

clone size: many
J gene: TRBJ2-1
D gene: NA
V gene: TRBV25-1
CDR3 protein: CASSADFNEQFF
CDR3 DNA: TGTGCCAGCAGTGCGGACTTCAATGAGCAGTTCTTC

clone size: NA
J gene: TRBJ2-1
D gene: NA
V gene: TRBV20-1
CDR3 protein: CSAKVGGQGFF
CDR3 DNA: TGCAGTGCTAAGGTTGGAGGGCAAGGGTTCTTC

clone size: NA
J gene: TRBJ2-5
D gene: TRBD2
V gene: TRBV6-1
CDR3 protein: CASSRLAGVRETQYF
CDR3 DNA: TGTGCCAGCTCGAGGCTAGCGGGAGTAAGGGAGACCCAGTACTTC

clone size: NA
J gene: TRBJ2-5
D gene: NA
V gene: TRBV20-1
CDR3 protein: CSMSPGEETQYF
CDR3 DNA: TGCAGTATGAGTCCGGGGGAAGAGACCCAGTACTTC

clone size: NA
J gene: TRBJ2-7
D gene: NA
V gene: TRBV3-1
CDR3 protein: CASSQDMGAYEQYF
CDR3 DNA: TGTGCCAGCAGCCAAGATATGGGTGCCTACGAGCAGTACTTC

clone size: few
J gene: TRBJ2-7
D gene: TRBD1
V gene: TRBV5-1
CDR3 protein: CASSSGQGIDEQYF
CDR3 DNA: TGCGCCAGCAGCTCCGGACAGGGGATCGACGAGCAGTACTTC

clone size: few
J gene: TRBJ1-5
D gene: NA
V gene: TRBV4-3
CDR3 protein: CASSQAQEIRPQHF
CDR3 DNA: TGCGCCAGCAGCCAAGCACAGGAGATTCGGCCCCAGCATTTT

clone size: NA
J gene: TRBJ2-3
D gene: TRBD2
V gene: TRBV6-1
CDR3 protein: CASKWGLWSEDTQYF
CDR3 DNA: TGTGCCAGCAAGTGGGGACTATGGAGCGAAGATACGCAGTATTTT

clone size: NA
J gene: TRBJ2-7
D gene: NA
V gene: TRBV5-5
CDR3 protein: CASRPYRVARLRYEQYF
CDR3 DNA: TGTGCCAGCAGGCCCTACAGGGTGGCTAGGCTACGGTACGAGCAGTACTTC

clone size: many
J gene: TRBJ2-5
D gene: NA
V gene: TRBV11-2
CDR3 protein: CASSLEGRKTQYF
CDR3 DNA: TGTGCCAGCAGCTTAGAGGGGCGGAAGACCCAGTACTTC

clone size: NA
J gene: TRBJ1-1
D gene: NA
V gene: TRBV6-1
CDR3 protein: CASRFNTEAFF
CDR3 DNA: TGTGCCAGCAGATTTAACACTGAAGCTTTCTTT

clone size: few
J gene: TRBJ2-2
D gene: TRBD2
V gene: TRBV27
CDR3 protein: CASSPLGLAVGSGELFF
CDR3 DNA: TGTGCCAGCAGTCCGCTGGGACTAGCGGTCGGATCCGGGGAGCTGTTTTTT

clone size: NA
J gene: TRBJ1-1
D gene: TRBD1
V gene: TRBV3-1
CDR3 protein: CASSTQGASGKAFF
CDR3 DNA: TGTGCCAGCAGCACACAGGGGGCCAGCGGGAAAGCTTTCTTT

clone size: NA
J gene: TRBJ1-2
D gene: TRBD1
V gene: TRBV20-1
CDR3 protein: CSAIQGSLYGYTF
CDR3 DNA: TGCAGTGCAATACAGGGGTCCCTCTATGGCTACACCTTC

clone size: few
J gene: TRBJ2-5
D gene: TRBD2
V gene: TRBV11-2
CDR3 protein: CASSPGGSAGETQYF
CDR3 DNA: TGTGCCAGCAGCCCCGGCGGGAGTGCAGGGGAGACCCAGTACTTC

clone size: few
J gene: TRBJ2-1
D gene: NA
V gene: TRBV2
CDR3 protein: CASSEWDSYNEQFF
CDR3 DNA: TGTGCCAGCAGTGAGTGGGACTCATACAATGAGCAGTTCTTC

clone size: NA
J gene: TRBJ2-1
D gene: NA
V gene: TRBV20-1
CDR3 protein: CSATISSLGQFF
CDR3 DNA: TGCAGTGCTACAATTTCTAGCCTCGGGCAGTTCTTC

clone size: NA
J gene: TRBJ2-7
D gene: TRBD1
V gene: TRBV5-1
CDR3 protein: CASSTGTGDYEQYF
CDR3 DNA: TGCGCCAGCAGCACCGGGACAGGTGACTACGAGCAGTACTTC

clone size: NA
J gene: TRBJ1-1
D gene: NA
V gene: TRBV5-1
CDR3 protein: CASSLKAGGTEAFF
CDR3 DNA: TGCGCCAGCAGCTTAAAGGCAGGTGGGACTGAAGCTTTCTTT

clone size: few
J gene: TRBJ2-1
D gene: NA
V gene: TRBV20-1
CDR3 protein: CSARDPSAHEQFF
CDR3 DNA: TGCAGTGCTAGAGATCCTAGCGCACATGAGCAGTTCTTC

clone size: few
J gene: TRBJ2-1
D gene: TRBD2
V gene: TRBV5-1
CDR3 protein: CASSRGRTSGPSYNEQFF
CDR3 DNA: TGCGCCAGCAGCCGCGGAAGGACTAGCGGGCCCTCCTACAATGAGCAGTTCTTC

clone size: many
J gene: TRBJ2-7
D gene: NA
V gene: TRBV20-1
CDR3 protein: CSARRGNRDPEQYF
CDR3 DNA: TGCAGTGCTAGAAGAGGTAACAGGGATCCGGAGCAGTACTTC

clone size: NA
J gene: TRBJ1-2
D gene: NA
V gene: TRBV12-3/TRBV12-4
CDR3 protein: CASSFSTSGGYTF
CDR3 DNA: TGTGCCAGCAGTTTTTCGACGTCGGGTGGCTACACCTTC

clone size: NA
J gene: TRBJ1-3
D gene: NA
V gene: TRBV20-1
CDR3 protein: CSARDGGGVGNTIYF
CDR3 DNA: TGCAGTGCTAGAGATGGGGGGGGAGTTGGAAACACCATATATTTT

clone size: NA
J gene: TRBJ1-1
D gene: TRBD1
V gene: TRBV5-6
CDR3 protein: CASSIRDRGIRVKAFF
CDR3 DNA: TGTGCCAGCAGCATCCGGGACAGGGGGATTCGTGTCAAAGCTTTCTTT

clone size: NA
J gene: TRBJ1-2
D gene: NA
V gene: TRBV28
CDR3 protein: CASSLERGNYGYTF
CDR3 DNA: TGTGCCAGCAGTTTAGAGCGAGGGAACTATGGCTACACCTTC

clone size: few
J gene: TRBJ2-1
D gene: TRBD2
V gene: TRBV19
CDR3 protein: CASSIGSGRAYNEQFF
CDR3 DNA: TGTGCCAGTAGTATCGGTAGCGGGAGAGCGTACAATGAGCAGTTCTTC

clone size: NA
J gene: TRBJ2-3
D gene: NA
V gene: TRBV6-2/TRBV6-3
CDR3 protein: CASRRGRQSTDTQYF
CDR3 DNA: TGTGCCAGTCGGAGGGGCCGGCAAAGCACAGATACGCAGTATTTT

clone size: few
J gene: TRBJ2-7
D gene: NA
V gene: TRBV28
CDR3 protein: CASSPYPGTKYEQYF
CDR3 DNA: TGTGCCAGCAGTCCCTACCCCGGGACAAAATACGAGCAGTACTTC

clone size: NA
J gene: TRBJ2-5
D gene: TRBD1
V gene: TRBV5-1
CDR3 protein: CASSLNRGSETQYF
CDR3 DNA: TGCGCCAGCAGCTTGAACAGGGGGAGTGAGACCCAGTACTTC

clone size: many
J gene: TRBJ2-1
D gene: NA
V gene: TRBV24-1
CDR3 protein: CATQYLGEQFF
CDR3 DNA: TGTGCCACCCAATACTTGGGTGAGCAGTTCTTC

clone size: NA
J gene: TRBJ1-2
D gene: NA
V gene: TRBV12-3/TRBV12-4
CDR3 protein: CASSSDFIGYTF
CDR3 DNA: TGTGCCAGCAGTTCCGACTTTATTGGCTACACCTTC

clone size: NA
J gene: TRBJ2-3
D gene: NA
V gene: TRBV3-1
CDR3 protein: CASNRRGTDTQYF
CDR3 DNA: TGTGCCAGCAATCGCAGGGGCACAGATACGCAGTATTTT

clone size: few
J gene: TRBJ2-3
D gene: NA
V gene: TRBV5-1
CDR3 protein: CASSLPGTDTQYF
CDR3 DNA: TGCGCCAGCAGCTTGCCTGGCACAGATACGCAGTATTTT

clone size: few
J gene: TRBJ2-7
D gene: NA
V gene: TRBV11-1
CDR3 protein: CASSLDPPYEQYF
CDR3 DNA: TGTGCCAGCAGCTTAGACCCACCCTACGAGCAGTACTTC

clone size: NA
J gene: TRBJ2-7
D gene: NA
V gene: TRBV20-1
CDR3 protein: CSAKRWGEQYF
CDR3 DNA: TGCAGTGCTAAGAGGTGGGGCGAGCAGTACTTC

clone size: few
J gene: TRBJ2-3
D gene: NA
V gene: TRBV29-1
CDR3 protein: CSVVSGDTQYF
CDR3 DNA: TGCAGCGTTGTGTCTGGAGATACGCAGTATTTT

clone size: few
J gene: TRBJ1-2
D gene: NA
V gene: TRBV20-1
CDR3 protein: CSASTAPNYGYTF
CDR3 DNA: TGCAGTGCTAGTACGGCGCCTAACTATGGCTACACCTTC

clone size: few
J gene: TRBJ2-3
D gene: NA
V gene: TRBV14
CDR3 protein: CASSQGPRVDTQYF
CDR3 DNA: TGTGCCAGCAGCCAAGGACCGCGGGTAGATACGCAGTATTTT

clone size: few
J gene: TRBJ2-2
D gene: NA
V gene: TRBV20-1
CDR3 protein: CSVPAIAANTGELFF
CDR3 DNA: TGCAGTGTTCCGGCAATAGCGGCGAACACCGGGGAGCTGTTTTTT

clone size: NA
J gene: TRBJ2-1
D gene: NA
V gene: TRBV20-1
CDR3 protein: CSALAGPITNEQFF
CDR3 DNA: TGCAGTGCTCTGGCGGGGCCAATTACCAATGAGCAGTTCTTC

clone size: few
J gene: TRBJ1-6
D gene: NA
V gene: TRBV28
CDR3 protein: CASSSQASNSPLHF
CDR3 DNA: TGTGCCAGCAGTTCACAGGCGTCTAATTCACCCCTCCACTTT

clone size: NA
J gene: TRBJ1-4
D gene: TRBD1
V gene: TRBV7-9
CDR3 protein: CASSSRDRGRKNEKLFF
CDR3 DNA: TGTGCCAGCAGCTCCCGGGACAGGGGGAGAAAGAATGAAAAACTGTTTTTT

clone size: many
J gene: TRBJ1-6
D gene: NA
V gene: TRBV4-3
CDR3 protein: CASSQLTDYNSPLHF
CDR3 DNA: TGCGCCAGCAGCCAATTAACGGACTATAATTCACCCCTCCACTTT

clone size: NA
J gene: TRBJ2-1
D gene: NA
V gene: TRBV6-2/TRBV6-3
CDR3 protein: CASSYDLRGEQFF
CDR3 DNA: TGTGCCAGCAGTTACGACCTGCGCGGTGAGCAGTTCTTC

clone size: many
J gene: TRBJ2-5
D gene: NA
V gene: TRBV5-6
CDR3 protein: CASSYTQETQYF
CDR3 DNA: TGTGCCAGCAGCTACACCCAAGAGACCCAGTACTTC

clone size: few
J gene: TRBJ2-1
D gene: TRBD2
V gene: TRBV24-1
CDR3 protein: CATGRAGPYNEQFF
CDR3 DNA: TGTGCCACCGGGCGAGCGGGACCTTACAATGAGCAGTTCTTC

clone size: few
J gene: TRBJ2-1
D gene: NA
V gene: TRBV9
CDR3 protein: CASSVEGGAVNEQFF
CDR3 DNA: TGTGCCAGCAGCGTAGAAGGCGGAGCGGTCAATGAGCAGTTCTTC

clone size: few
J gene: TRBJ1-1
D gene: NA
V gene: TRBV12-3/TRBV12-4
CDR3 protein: CASSLEGAEAFF
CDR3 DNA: TGTGCCAGCAGCCTTGAGGGGGCTGAAGCTTTCTTT

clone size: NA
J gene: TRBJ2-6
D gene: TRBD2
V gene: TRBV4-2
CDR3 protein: CASSPPRGLASSGANVLTF
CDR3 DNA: TGTGCCAGCAGCCCACCCCGCGGACTAGCGTCCTCTGGGGCCAACGTCCTGACTTTC

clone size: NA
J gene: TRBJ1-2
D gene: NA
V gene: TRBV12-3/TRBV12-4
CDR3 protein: CASTSALYYGYTF
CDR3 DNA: TGTGCCAGCACCTCCGCGCTTTACTATGGCTACACCTTC

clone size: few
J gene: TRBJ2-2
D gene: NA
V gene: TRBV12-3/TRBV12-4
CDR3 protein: CASRDGTNTGELFF
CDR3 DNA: TGTGCCAGCAGGGACGGTACGAACACCGGGGAGCTGTTTTTT

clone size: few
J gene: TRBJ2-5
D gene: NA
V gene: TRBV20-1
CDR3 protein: CSARGTVQETQYF
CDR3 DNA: TGCAGTGCTAGAGGGACAGTCCAAGAGACCCAGTACTTC

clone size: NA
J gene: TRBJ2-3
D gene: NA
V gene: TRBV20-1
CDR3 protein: CSARPPSTDTQYF
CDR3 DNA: TGCAGTGCCAGGCCTCCTAGCACAGATACGCAGTATTTT

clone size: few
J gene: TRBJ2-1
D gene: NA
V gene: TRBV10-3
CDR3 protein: CATDGGSSYNEQFF
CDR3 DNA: TGTGCCACCGACGGGGGCAGCTCCTACAATGAGCAGTTCTTC